The sequence of this T cell receptor beta chain was determined in a study of regulatory T cells in long-lasting Graves disease. Described time point: newly diagnosed GD, antithyroid drugs for less than 3 months. PBMC RNA was the source of the TCR library. Both iRepertoire HTBI primers and Arm-PCR of CDR3 regions were used to build the TCR beta libraries. Each CDR3 protein is one row after TCRdb ran MiXCR on the multiplex PCR reads. The sample lists 360,000 or so distinct CDR3 sequences, 12% seen once, with approximately 17% in the top ten. This clonotype was seen at least ten times. Germline V gene sequence: CDR1 LGHDT, CDR2 YNNKEL (reference sequence). V shed 5 bases and J shed 2 bases, with 18 bases lying between them. This CDR3 has 16 amino acids. These data were also filed under a second study, of T cells in Graves' hyperthyroidism and ophthalmopathy.

The clonotype originates from a young woman with Graves disease. The chain uses TRBV3-1 and TRBJ2-5; perhaps TRBD2 as D (8 bases). The sequenced sample was peripheral blood mononuclear cells (PBMCs), obtained at new diagnosis, from a patient treated with antithyroid drugs. The CDR3 DNA reads as TGTGCCAGCAGCGACAGGGATGCGGGGGGTCAAGAGACCCAGTACTTC. This translates into CASSDRDAGGQETQYF.